The rows below give T cell receptor beta chains drawn from one sample of a study of shared clonotypes between healthy human individuals. TCRdb's table, derived via immunoSEQ multiplex PCR, lists solely in-frame clones and lacks some. The data show some 2,500,000 clones, 90% to 95% seen once. The material sequenced was naive CD4+ T cells from PBMCs. Every receptor here comes from a man between 18 and 35 years old in good health. Some clones in this sample may be carry-over from other donors' samples. CDR3s include the opening cysteine and the closing phenylalanine or tryptophan. Each record gives: D gene, clone size, J gene, V gene, CDR3 protein, CDR3 DNA. D genes are given only for firm matches. Some rows have no size entry. The others give once, few or many, or a class for an expanded clone.

TRBD2 once TRBJ2-1 TRBV7-3 CASSFVGLGVNEQFF TGTGCCAGCAGCTTCGTGGGACTAGGGGTAAATGAGCAGTTCTTC
. . TRBJ1-1 TRBV29-1 CSVLKLQGVNTEAFF TGCAGCGTCCTGAAATTACAGGGAGTCAACACTGAAGCTTTCTTT
. . TRBJ1-5 TRBV19 CARSDGSNQPQHF TGTGCCAGGTCGGACGGTAGCAATCAGCCCCAGCATTTT
. . TRBJ1-2 TRBV2 CASRIQVFDGYTF TGTGCCAGCAGGATACAGGTTTTCGATGGCTACACCTTC
. . TRBJ1-6 TRBV6-1 CASSEGQGNSPLHF TGTGCCAGCAGTGAAGGGCAGGGTAATTCACCCCTCCACTTT
. . TRBJ2-4 TRBV28 CASSLSFRSRYLRIQYF TGTGCCAGCAGTTTATCCTTCCGTTCCAGATATCTCCGCATTCAGTACTTC
. . TRBJ1-1 TRBV7-3 CASSLGTNTEAFF TGTGCCAGCAGCTTAGGCACTAACACTGAAGCTTTCTTT
TRBD1 . TRBJ1-2 TRBV28 CASSSQGQGRYGYTF TGTGCCAGCAGTTCCCAGGGACAGGGGCGGTATGGCTACACCTTC
TRBD1 . TRBJ1-1 TRBV7-9 CASTRSGGKAKTEAFF TGTGCCAGCACTAGGTCAGGGGGGAAGGCGAAGACTGAAGCTTTCTTT
. . TRBJ1-1 TRBV2 CASSSRNTEAFF TGTGCCAGCAGTTCCCGGAACACTGAAGCTTTCTTT
TRBD2 . TRBJ2-1 TRBV7-7 CASSSGTSGRGGEQFF TGTGCCAGCAGCTCCGGGACTAGCGGGAGGGGGGGTGAGCAGTTCTTC
. . TRBJ2-5 TRBV5-4 CASSLALREWETQYF TGTGCCAGCAGCTTGGCCTTGCGGGAATGGGAGACCCAGTACTTC
. . TRBJ1-1 TRBV5-4 CASSSGPQGTEAFF TGTGCCAGCAGCTCCGGCCCGCAGGGCACTGAAGCTTTCTTT
. . TRBJ1-4 TRBV28 CASIGAGLGEKLFF TGTGCCAGCATTGGCGCGGGACTTGGTGAAAAACTGTTTTTT
. few TRBJ1-5 TRBV7-2 CASSIGVNNQPQHF TGTGCCAGCAGCATAGGGGTGAACAATCAGCCCCAGCATTTT
TRBD1 . TRBJ2-3 TRBV5-1 CASSLALTGYTDTQYF TGCGCCAGCAGCTTGGCCCTGACAGGGTACACAGATACGCAGTATTTT
. . TRBJ2-1 TRBV4-1 CASSQGLLANGQFF TGCGCCAGCAGCCAAGGACTACTTGCCAATGGGCAGTTCTTC
. . TRBJ2-1 TRBV11-2 CASSRRATNEQFF TGTGCCAGCAGCCGACGGGCAACCAATGAGCAGTTCTTC
TRBD1 . TRBJ1-5 TRBV7-2 CASSYIDRGNQPQHF TGTGCCAGCAGCTACATTGACAGGGGCAATCAGCCCCAGCATTTT
. . TRBJ1-2 TRBV27 CASSFNDALANYGYTF TGTGCCAGCAGTTTTAACGACGCTTTAGCTAACTATGGCTACACCTTC
. . TRBJ1-4 TRBV28 CASSSGTENEKLFF TGTGCCAGCAGTTCCGGGACGGAAAATGAAAAACTGTTTTTT
. once TRBJ1-2 TRBV4-3 CASSQDPRNLYGYTF TGCGCCAGCAGCCAAGATCCCCGGAATCTCTATGGCTACACCTTC
TRBD1 . TRBJ1-5 TRBV4-2 CASSLPGGQGYQPQHF TGTGCCAGCAGCCTCCCAGGGGGACAGGGATATCAGCCCCAGCATTTT
. . TRBJ2-7 TRBV15 CATSGGPYEQYF TGTGCCACCAGCGGGGGGCCCTACGAGCAGTACTTC
. few TRBJ1-2 TRBV14 CASSQGRGYGYTF TGTGCCAGCAGCCAAGGCAGGGGCTATGGCTACACCTTC
. . TRBJ2-7 TRBV15 CATSRVPTGQLHEQYF TGTGCCACCAGCAGAGTTCCGACAGGACAGCTCCACGAGCAGTACTTC
TRBD1 . TRBJ1-2 TRBV7-9 CASSAGQGADYGYTF TGTGCCAGCAGCGCTGGACAGGGGGCTGACTATGGCTACACCTTC
. . TRBJ2-1 TRBV6-6 CASSYARGNEQFF TGTGCCAGCAGTTACGCCCGAGGAAATGAGCAGTTCTTC
TRBD1 . TRBJ1-1 TRBV7-9 CASSAIGTGSTEAFF TGTGCCAGCAGCGCTATAGGGACAGGGAGCACTGAAGCTTTCTTT
. once TRBJ2-7 TRBV19 CASSIHGGYEQYF TGTGCCAGTAGTATACATGGGGGCTACGAGCAGTACTTC
. . TRBJ2-5 TRBV15 CATSRGSQETQYF TGTGCCACCAGCAGAGGCAGCCAAGAGACCCAGTACTTC
TRBD1 few TRBJ1-2 TRBV19 CASSALDRVYGYTF TGTGCCAGTAGTGCCTTAGACAGGGTCTATGGCTACACCTTC
TRBD1 . TRBJ2-1 TRBV29-1 CSAAPGTGAILNSYNEQFF TGCAGCGCGGCCCCCGGGACAGGGGCGATTCTAAACTCCTACAATGAGCAGTTCTTC
TRBD1 . TRBJ1-3 TRBV30 CAWIHRGSGNTIYF TGTGCCTGGATCCACAGGGGCTCTGGAAACACCATATATTTT
. . TRBJ2-3 TRBV7-9 CASSLTAGTDTQYF TGTGCCAGCAGCTTAACGGCGGGCACAGATACGCAGTATTTT
. . TRBJ2-7 TRBV9 CASSVDWGRDEQYF TGTGCCAGCAGCGTAGACTGGGGCCGGGACGAGCAGTACTTC
TRBD1 . TRBJ2-7 TRBV5-1 CASSLRTGGYEQYF TGCGCCAGCAGCTTAAGGACAGGGGGCTACGAGCAGTACTTC
TRBD2 . TRBJ2-3 TRBV9 CASSIAGVGTDTQYF TGTGCCAGCAGCATAGCGGGAGTGGGTACAGATACGCAGTATTTT
. . TRBJ2-7 TRBV5-1 CASSLEGRASPSYEQYF TGCGCCAGCAGCTTGGAGGGCAGGGCGAGCCCTTCCTACGAGCAGTACTTC
. . TRBJ2-7 TRBV7-9 CASSLGNSIYEQYF TGTGCCAGCAGCTTAGGAAACAGTATCTACGAGCAGTACTTC